This record covers a single TCR beta chain. Its target is not known. With a J-beta primer mix and a sample-barcoded 5' primer, a second PCR ran roughly 6 to 11 cycles. Sequencing of every sample gave 2.5 million or more CDR3-containing paired-end reads. MiXCR was run by TCRdb on the 5' RACE reads, yielding one entry per CDR3 protein. The sample gives about 670,000 distinct CDR3 sequences, over 40% of which show up once; roughly 13% is in the top ten. This entry belongs to a study of blood T cells in healthy people across ages. Findings and limits, study-wide: Across the age range, TCR beta diversity per million T cells fell in a roughly linear way. Using unsorted PBMCs precluded a conclusive naive versus antigen-experienced comparison. CMV status of donors was unknown, possibly confounding expanded clonotype changes.

This sequence originates from an elderly woman in good health. Input material: blood.

CDR3 DNA sequence: TGTGCCAGCAGTTACTACACGGATGGGTACAATGAGCAGTTCTTC. Its protein is CASSYYTDGYNEQFF. This chain joins TRBV6-5 and TRBJ2-1; D gene unclear. The CDR3 loop spans 15 amino acids. The V gene lost 1 base and the J gene lost 4 bases, with 11 bases spanning the gap. Per germline, CDR1 MNHEY and CDR2 SVGAGI.